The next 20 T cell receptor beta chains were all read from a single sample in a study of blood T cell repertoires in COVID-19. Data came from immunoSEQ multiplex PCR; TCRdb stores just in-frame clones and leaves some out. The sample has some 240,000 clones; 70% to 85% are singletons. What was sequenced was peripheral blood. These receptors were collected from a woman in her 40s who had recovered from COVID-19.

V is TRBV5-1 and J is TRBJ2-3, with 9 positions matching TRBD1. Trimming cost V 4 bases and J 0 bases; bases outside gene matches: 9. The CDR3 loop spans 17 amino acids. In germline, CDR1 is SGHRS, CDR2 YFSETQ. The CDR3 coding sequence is TGCGCCAGCAGCCCCACCGTAGGACAGGGGAGCACAGATACGCAGTATTTT. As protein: CASSPTVGQGSTDTQYF.

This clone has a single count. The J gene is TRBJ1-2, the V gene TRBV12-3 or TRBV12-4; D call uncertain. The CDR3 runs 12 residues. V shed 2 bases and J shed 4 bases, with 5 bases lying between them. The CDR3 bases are TGTGCCAGCAGTTTAATCGGCTATGGCTACACCTTC. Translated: CASSLIGYGYTF.

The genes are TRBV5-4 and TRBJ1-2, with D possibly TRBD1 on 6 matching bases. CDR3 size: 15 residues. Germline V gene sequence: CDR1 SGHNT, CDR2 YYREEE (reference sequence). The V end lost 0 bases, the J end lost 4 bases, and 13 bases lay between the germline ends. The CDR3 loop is CASSLGQDNLYGYTF. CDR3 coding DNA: TGTGCCAGCAGCTTGGGACAGGACAATCTCTATGGCTACACCTTC.

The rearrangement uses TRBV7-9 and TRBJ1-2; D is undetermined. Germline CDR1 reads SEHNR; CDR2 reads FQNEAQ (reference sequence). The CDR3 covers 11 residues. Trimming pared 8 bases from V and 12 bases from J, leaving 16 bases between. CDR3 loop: CASSMDSPNTF. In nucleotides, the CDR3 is TGTGCCAGCTCGATGGACTCCCCCAACACCTTC.

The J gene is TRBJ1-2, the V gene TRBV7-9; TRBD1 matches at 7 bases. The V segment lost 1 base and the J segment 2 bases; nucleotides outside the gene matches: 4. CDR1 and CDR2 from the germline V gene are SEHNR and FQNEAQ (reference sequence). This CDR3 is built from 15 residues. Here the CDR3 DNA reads TGTGCCAGCAGCTTAGAAACAGGGGCGAACTATGGCTACACCTTC. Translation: CASSLETGANYGYTF. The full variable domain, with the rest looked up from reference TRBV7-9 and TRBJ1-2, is DTGVSQNPRHKITKRGQNVTFRCDPISEHNRLYWYRQTLGQGPEFLTYFQNEAQLEKSRLLSDRFSAERPKGSFSTLEIQRTEQGDSAMYLCASSLETGANYGYTFGSGTRLTVV.

The CDR3 sequence: CASSQASRSDQNTEAFF. In DNA, the CDR3 is TGCGCCAGCAGCCAAGCCTCTCGGAGCGATCAGAACACTGAAGCTTTCTTT. This rearrangement joins TRBV4-3 to TRBJ1-1; D call uncertain. CDR3 length: 17 amino acids. Germline V gives CDR1 LGHNA, CDR2 YSLEER. Trimming stripped 1 base from V and 1 base from J, with 16 bases between.

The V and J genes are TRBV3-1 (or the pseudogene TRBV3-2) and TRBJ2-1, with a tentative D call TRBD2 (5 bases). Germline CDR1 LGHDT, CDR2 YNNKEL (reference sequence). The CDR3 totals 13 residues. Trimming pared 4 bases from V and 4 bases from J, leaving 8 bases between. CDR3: CASSRGSYNEQFF. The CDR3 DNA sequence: TGTGCCAGCAGCCGCGGGTCATACAATGAGCAGTTCTTC.

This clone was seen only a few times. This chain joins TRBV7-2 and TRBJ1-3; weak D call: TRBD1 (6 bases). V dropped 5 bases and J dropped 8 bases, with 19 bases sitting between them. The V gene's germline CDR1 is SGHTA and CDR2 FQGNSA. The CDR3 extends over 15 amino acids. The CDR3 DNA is TGTGCCAGCAGCCAAAGGACAGCAGCTGGGGACACCATATATTTT. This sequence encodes CASSQRTAAGDTIYF.

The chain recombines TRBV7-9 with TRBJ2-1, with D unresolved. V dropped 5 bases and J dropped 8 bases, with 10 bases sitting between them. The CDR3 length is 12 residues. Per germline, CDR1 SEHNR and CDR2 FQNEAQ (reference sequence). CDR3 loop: CASSRISDEQFF. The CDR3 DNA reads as TGTGCCAGCAGCAGAATATCGGATGAGCAGTTCTTC.

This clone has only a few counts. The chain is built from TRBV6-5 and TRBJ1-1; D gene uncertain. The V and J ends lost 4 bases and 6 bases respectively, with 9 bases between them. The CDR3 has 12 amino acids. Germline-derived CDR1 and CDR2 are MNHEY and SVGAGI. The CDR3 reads CASSSGLAEAFF. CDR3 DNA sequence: TGTGCCAGCAGTTCCGGTCTGGCTGAAGCTTTCTTT.

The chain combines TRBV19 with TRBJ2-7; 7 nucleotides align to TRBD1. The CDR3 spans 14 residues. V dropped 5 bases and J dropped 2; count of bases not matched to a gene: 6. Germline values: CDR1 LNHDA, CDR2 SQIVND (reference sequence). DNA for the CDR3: TGTGCCAGTAGTGTGAACAGGGGACCCTACGAGCAGTACTTC. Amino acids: CASSVNRGPYEQYF.

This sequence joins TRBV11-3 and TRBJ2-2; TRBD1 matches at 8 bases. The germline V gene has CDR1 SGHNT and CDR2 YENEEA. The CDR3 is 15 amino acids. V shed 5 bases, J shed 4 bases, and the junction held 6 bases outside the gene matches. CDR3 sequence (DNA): TGTGCCAGCAGCCTCAGGGGGCTTAGCACCGGGGAGCTGTTTTTT. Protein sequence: CASSLRGLSTGELFF.

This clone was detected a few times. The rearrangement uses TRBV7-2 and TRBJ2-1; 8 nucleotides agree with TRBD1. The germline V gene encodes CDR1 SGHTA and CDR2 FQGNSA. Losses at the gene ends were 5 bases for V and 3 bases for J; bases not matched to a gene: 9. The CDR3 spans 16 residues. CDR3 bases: TGTGCCAGCAGCCCATGGACAGGGCGAAACTACAATGAGCAGTTCTTC. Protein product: CASSPWTGRNYNEQFF.

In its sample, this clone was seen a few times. DNA for the CDR3: TGTGCCAGCAGCCCGGGACAGGGTAACACCATATATTTT. This encodes CASSPGQGNTIYF. This chain links TRBV11-3 with TRBJ1-3, with 9 bases identical to TRBD1. The ends lost 5 bases at V and 7 bases at J; junction bases unmatched: 3. The CDR3 extends over 13 amino acids. Germline V gene sequence: CDR1 SGHNT, CDR2 YENEEA.

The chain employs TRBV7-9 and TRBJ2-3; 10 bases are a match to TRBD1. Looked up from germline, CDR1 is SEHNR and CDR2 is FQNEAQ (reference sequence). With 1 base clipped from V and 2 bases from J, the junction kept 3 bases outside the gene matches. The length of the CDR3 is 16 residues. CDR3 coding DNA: TGTGCCAGCAGCTTAGGGGACAGGGGTTCCACAGATACGCAGTATTTT. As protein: CASSLGDRGSTDTQYF.

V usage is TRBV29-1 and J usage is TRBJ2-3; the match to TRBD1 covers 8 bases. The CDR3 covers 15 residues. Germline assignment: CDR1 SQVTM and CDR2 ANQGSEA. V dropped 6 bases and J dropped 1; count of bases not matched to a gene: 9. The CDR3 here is CSVDQGAMGTDTQYF. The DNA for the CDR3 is TGCAGCGTAGACCAGGGGGCTATGGGCACAGATACGCAGTATTTT.

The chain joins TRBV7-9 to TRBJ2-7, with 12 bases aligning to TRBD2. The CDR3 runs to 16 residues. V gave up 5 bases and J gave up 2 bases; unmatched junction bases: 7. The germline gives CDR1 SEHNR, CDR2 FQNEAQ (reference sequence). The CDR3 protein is CASSPETSGGTYEQYF. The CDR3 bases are TGTGCCAGCAGCCCGGAGACTAGCGGGGGCACCTACGAGCAGTACTTC.

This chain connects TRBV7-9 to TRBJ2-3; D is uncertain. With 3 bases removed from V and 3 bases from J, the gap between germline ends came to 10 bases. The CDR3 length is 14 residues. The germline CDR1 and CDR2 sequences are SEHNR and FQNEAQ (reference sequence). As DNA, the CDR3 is TGTGCCAGCAGCTTTGGTTCTAGTACAGATACGCAGTATTTT. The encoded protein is CASSFGSSTDTQYF.

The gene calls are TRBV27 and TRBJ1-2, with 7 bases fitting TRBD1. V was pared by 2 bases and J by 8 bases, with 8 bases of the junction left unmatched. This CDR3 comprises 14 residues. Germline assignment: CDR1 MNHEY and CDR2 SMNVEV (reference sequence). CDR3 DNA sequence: TGTGCCAGCAGTTTACAAGACAGGGTGGGAGGCTACACCTTC. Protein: CASSLQDRVGGYTF.

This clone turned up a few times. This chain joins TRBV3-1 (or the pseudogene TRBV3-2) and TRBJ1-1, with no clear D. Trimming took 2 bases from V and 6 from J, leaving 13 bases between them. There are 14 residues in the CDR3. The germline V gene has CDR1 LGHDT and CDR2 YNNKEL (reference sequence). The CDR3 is CASSQRGYISEAFF. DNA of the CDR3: TGTGCCAGCAGCCAAAGAGGGTACATCTCTGAAGCTTTCTTT.